Below, one T cell receptor beta chain is given with its context. Its antigen remains unknown. This table comes from immunoSEQ multiplex PCR, and its TCRdb copy is limited to in-frame clones, with some not included. The sample lists around 1 million clones, less than 85% occurring once. The data were obtained in a study of shared clonotypes between healthy human individuals. General study findings and limits: Around 5% was the fraction of naive CD4 clonotypes found shared across four donors.

The CDR3 consists of 11 residues. The germline CDR1 and CDR2 sequences are MNHNY and SVGAGI (reference sequence). V shed 11 bases, J shed 3 bases, and the junction held 3 bases outside the gene matches. The V call is TRBV6-6, the J call TRBJ1-2; 7 bases map to TRBD1. The receptor comes from a man between 18 and 35 years old in good health. Sequencing was performed on memory CD4+ T cells sorted from blood. Subset of the sample: CD45RA-negative fraction. The CDR3 here is CASGTDYGYTF. The CDR3 nucleotides are TGTGCCTCCGGGACAGACTATGGCTACACCTTC.